This T cell receptor beta chain was profiled in a study of T cell responses to AZD1222 COVID-19 vaccine. Study outcomes and limitations: Increases in Spike-specific TCR breadth and depth were seen after two AZD1222 doses. Most donors were white British, females outnumbered males, and clonal diversity was possibly underestimated. Spike-spanning, vaccine-associated CD4 TCRs were dominant at 160-218 and 743-854. Repertoires in all cases were sampled only once the peak T cell response had passed.

The sample holds one count of this clone. The target antigen is unknown. Generated by immunoSEQ multiplex PCR, the TCRdb table keeps only in-frame clones and is missing some. The profile shows about 100,000 clones, 84% of them singletons. The TCR originated in an adult in good health. Sequenced here: peripheral blood, sampled on day 0 of AZD1222 vaccination.

Written as DNA, the CDR3 is TGCGCCAGCAGCCCGATACAGGGTTACAATGAGCAGTTCTTC. It is translated as CASSPIQGYNEQFF. This chain connects TRBV5-1 to TRBJ2-1, with D perhaps TRBD1 (6 bases). This CDR3 spans 14 amino acids. CDR1 is SGHRS and CDR2 is YFSETQ in the germline V gene. V was shortened by 4 bases and J by 4 bases, with 12 bases between the two germline ends.